The 3 T cell receptor beta chains below all came from one sample that was sequenced in a study of T cell responses to AZD1222 COVID-19 vaccine. Using immunoSEQ multiplex PCR, the repertoire was profiled, and TCRdb retains in-frame clones only, with some absent. This sample has some 42,000 clones, with approximately 88% found just once. Sequencing was performed on peripheral blood, taken 28 days after the second AZD1222 dose. The receptors here all came from an adult who received the AZD1222 COVID-19 vaccine.

This clone appeared once. DNA of the CDR3: TGTGCCAGCTCCCCAAAGATCGAGGGGGGGTCTGGACCTGAAGCTTTCTTT. Protein product: CASSPKIEGGSGPEAFF. The V gene is TRBV18, the J gene TRBJ1-1; D may be TRBD1 (6 bases). This CDR3 is 17 amino acids long. Trimming took off 6 bases at V and 6 bases at J, with 26 bases between the two ends. Germline V gene lookup returns CDR1 KGHSH and CDR2 LQKENI. The variable domain in full, with the rest retrieved from reference TRBV18 and TRBJ1-1, is NAGVMQNPRHLVRRRGQEARLRCSPMKGHSHVYWYRQLPEEGLKFMVYLQKENIIDESGMPKERFSAEFPKEGPSILRIQQVVRGDSAAYFCASSPKIEGGSGPEAFFGQGTRLTVV.

The CDR3 region has the DNA TGTGCCAGCAGTTTCTCTGCTAATCAGCCCCAGCATTTT. Protein sequence: CASSFSANQPQHF. The chain employs TRBV6-5 and TRBJ1-5, with unresolved D. Trimming took off 4 bases at V and 4 bases at J, with 8 bases between the two ends. Germline V lookup: CDR1 MNHEY, CDR2 SVGAGI. This CDR3 is built from 13 residues.

This clone has only a few counts. This rearrangement joins TRBV29-1 to TRBJ2-1; D not certain. Trimming cost V 1 base and J 0 bases, with 7 bases left between them. The V gene's germline CDR1 is SQVTM and CDR2 ANQGSEA. The CDR3 is made up of 14 amino acids. The CDR3 loop is CSVEGAISYNEQFF. CDR3 in DNA: TGCAGCGTTGAAGGAGCTATCTCCTACAATGAGCAGTTCTTC.